This is a list of T cell receptor beta chains from one sample in a study of blood T cells in healthy people across ages. TCRdb reanalysed the 5' RACE reads using MiXCR and keeps one entry per CDR3 protein. The profile shows about 800,000 distinct CDR3 sequences, roughly 25% of them singletons. These sequences were also reported in another study, on T cells of mothers and their children.

Sample: blood. These TCRs come from a boy aged 5 to 17 in good health. CDR3s include the opening cysteine and the closing phenylalanine or tryptophan. A D gene is named only where the DNA matches it firmly. Where a row states a size, it is once, few, many or the class of an expanded clone; other rows omit it.

cdr3_nt: TGTGCCAGCAGCTTGATAGGGGGGGCGTACAATGAGCAGTTCTTC
cdr3_aa: CASSLIGGAYNEQFF
d_call: -
cdr3_length: 15
clone_size: -
j_call: TRBJ2-1
v_call: TRBV5-6

cdr3_nt: TGCGCCAGCAGCCTGGAGAATGCTGGAAACACCATATATTTT
cdr3_aa: CASSLENAGNTIYF
d_call: -
cdr3_length: 14
clone_size: few
j_call: TRBJ1-3
v_call: TRBV5-1

cdr3_nt: TGCGCCAGCAGCTTGGAGGGGTTAGGTGCCTACGAGCAGTACTTC
cdr3_aa: CASSLEGLGAYEQYF
d_call: -
cdr3_length: 15
clone_size: few
j_call: TRBJ2-7
v_call: TRBV5-1

cdr3_nt: TGCAGTGCTAGAGTGGACGATGTGACCCAGTACTTC
cdr3_aa: CSARVDDVTQYF
d_call: -
cdr3_length: 12
clone_size: many
j_call: TRBJ2-5
v_call: TRBV20-1

cdr3_nt: TGTGCCAGCAGCTCACTAGCGTTTCGGACAGATACGCAGTATTTT
cdr3_aa: CASSSLAFRTDTQYF
d_call: TRBD2
cdr3_length: 15
clone_size: -
j_call: TRBJ2-3
v_call: TRBV7-9

cdr3_nt: TGTGCCAGCAGCTTAATTGGCGGGAGGGCAGATACGCAGTATTTT
cdr3_aa: CASSLIGGRADTQYF
d_call: TRBD2
cdr3_length: 15
clone_size: -
j_call: TRBJ2-3
v_call: TRBV7-3

cdr3_nt: TGCAGCGTTCAAGAAACTGGAGCTTTCTTT
cdr3_aa: CSVQETGAFF
d_call: -
cdr3_length: 10
clone_size: -
j_call: TRBJ1-1
v_call: TRBV29-1

cdr3_nt: TGTGCCAGCGCGGGGACCGCGAAGGGGGAAAAACTGTTTTTT
cdr3_aa: CASAGTAKGEKLFF
d_call: -
cdr3_length: 14
clone_size: few
j_call: TRBJ1-4
v_call: TRBV27

cdr3_nt: TGCAGTGCTAGAGAAAACGGCGGACTGAGCTCCTACGAGCAGTACTTC
cdr3_aa: CSARENGGLSSYEQYF
d_call: -
cdr3_length: 16
clone_size: -
j_call: TRBJ2-7
v_call: TRBV20-1

cdr3_nt: TGTGCCAGCAGCTTAGGGGGGAGGGACAGACTGCGTGGCTACACCTTC
cdr3_aa: CASSLGGRDRLRGYTF
d_call: TRBD1
cdr3_length: 16
clone_size: -
j_call: TRBJ1-2
v_call: TRBV7-8

cdr3_nt: TGCAGTGCTAGAGGCCTAGCGATCTCCTACGAGCAGTACTTC
cdr3_aa: CSARGLAISYEQYF
d_call: -
cdr3_length: 14
clone_size: few
j_call: TRBJ2-7
v_call: TRBV20-1

cdr3_nt: TGTGCCAGCAGAATAGACATGAACACTGAAGCTTTCTTT
cdr3_aa: CASRIDMNTEAFF
d_call: -
cdr3_length: 13
clone_size: -
j_call: TRBJ1-1
v_call: TRBV2

cdr3_nt: TGTGCCATCAGGGCGGGACTAGCGGGGATAGGGGAGCAGTTCTTC
cdr3_aa: CAIRAGLAGIGEQFF
d_call: TRBD2
cdr3_length: 15
clone_size: few
j_call: TRBJ2-1
v_call: TRBV10-3

cdr3_nt: TGCGCCAGCAGCCAAGAGATCGGGGGGGCGCCGGCCCAGTACTTC
cdr3_aa: CASSQEIGGAPAQYF
d_call: TRBD2
cdr3_length: 15
clone_size: few
j_call: TRBJ2-5
v_call: TRBV4-3

cdr3_nt: TGTGCCAGCAGTTTAGGAGGCAGCGGGAGCACAGATACGCAGTATTTT
cdr3_aa: CASSLGGSGSTDTQYF
d_call: -
cdr3_length: 16
clone_size: few
j_call: TRBJ2-3
v_call: TRBV28

cdr3_nt: TGTGCCAGCAGTTCGTCGGACAGGGATCATGGCTACACCTTC
cdr3_aa: CASSSSDRDHGYTF
d_call: TRBD1
cdr3_length: 14
clone_size: -
j_call: TRBJ1-2
v_call: TRBV12-3/TRBV12-4

cdr3_nt: TGCAGTGCTAGAGATCGTGACAGGGGTTACACCGGGGAGCTGTTTTTT
cdr3_aa: CSARDRDRGYTGELFF
d_call: TRBD1
cdr3_length: 16
clone_size: -
j_call: TRBJ2-2
v_call: TRBV20-1

cdr3_nt: TGTGCCAGCAGTACAGGGACAGCCTATTACGAGCAGTACTTC
cdr3_aa: CASSTGTAYYEQYF
d_call: TRBD1
cdr3_length: 14
clone_size: -
j_call: TRBJ2-7
v_call: TRBV28

cdr3_nt: TGTGCCAGCAGTGAAGGGACAGGGTATACCTCCTACGAGCAGTACTTC
cdr3_aa: CASSEGTGYTSYEQYF
d_call: TRBD1
cdr3_length: 16
clone_size: -
j_call: TRBJ2-7
v_call: TRBV2

cdr3_nt: TGTGCCAGCAGCTTAGCGGGATACCGGGGAACCTACAATGAGCAGTTCTTC
cdr3_aa: CASSLAGYRGTYNEQFF
d_call: -
cdr3_length: 17
clone_size: few
j_call: TRBJ2-1
v_call: TRBV7-8

cdr3_nt: TGTGCCAGCAGTTTCGGCACTGAAGCTTTCTTT
cdr3_aa: CASSFGTEAFF
d_call: -
cdr3_length: 11
clone_size: many
j_call: TRBJ1-1
v_call: TRBV7-9

cdr3_nt: TGTGCCAGCAGCTTAGGACAGGGAAAGGGAGAGACCCAGTACTTC
cdr3_aa: CASSLGQGKGETQYF
d_call: TRBD1
cdr3_length: 15
clone_size: -
j_call: TRBJ2-5
v_call: TRBV11-2

cdr3_nt: TGCGCCAGCAGCTTGGCTTCTGGACACCCCTACGAGCAGTACTTC
cdr3_aa: CASSLASGHPYEQYF
d_call: -
cdr3_length: 15
clone_size: few
j_call: TRBJ2-7
v_call: TRBV5-1

cdr3_nt: TGTGCCAGCAGCTACGGACAGCTAGCCCAAGAGACCCAGTACTTC
cdr3_aa: CASSYGQLAQETQYF
d_call: -
cdr3_length: 15
clone_size: once
j_call: TRBJ2-5
v_call: TRBV7-2

cdr3_nt: TGTGCCACCAGCGCAAATTTTGCCTACAATGAGCAGTTCTTC
cdr3_aa: CATSANFAYNEQFF
d_call: -
cdr3_length: 14
clone_size: -
j_call: TRBJ2-1
v_call: TRBV15

cdr3_nt: TGTGCCAGCAGCTTAGAGATTGGGACAGGAGCCTACGAGCAGTACTTC
cdr3_aa: CASSLEIGTGAYEQYF
d_call: TRBD1
cdr3_length: 16
clone_size: few
j_call: TRBJ2-7
v_call: TRBV7-8

cdr3_nt: TGTGCCAGCAGCCCCCTGGGGCCAGAGAATGAGCAGTTCTTC
cdr3_aa: CASSPLGPENEQFF
d_call: -
cdr3_length: 14
clone_size: -
j_call: TRBJ2-1
v_call: TRBV27

cdr3_nt: TGTGCCAGCAGCCAACTGGGTCGCACAGGCTACTCTGGGGCCAACGTCCTGACTTTC
cdr3_aa: CASSQLGRTGYSGANVLTF
d_call: -
cdr3_length: 19
clone_size: -
j_call: TRBJ2-6
v_call: TRBV3-1

cdr3_nt: TGCAGTGCTTATCGGGACTCCTACAATGAGCAGTTCTTC
cdr3_aa: CSAYRDSYNEQFF
d_call: -
cdr3_length: 13
clone_size: -
j_call: TRBJ2-1
v_call: TRBV20-1

cdr3_nt: TGTGCCAGCAGCTTAGGTGCAGAGGGTAATCAGCCCCAGCATTTT
cdr3_aa: CASSLGAEGNQPQHF
d_call: -
cdr3_length: 15
clone_size: -
j_call: TRBJ1-5
v_call: TRBV7-2

cdr3_nt: TGTGCCAGCAGTTACTCGTGGGAAGAGACCCAGTACTTC
cdr3_aa: CASSYSWEETQYF
d_call: -
cdr3_length: 13
clone_size: few
j_call: TRBJ2-5
v_call: TRBV6-2/TRBV6-3

cdr3_nt: TGTGCCAGCAGCTGGACAGGGACGGGTTCACCCCTCTACTTT
cdr3_aa: CASSWTGTGSPLYF
d_call: TRBD1
cdr3_length: 14
clone_size: few
j_call: TRBJ1-6
v_call: TRBV7-3

cdr3_nt: TGTGCCATCAGACAGAAAACCAATGAAAAACTGTTTTTT
cdr3_aa: CAIRQKTNEKLFF
d_call: -
cdr3_length: 13
clone_size: -
j_call: TRBJ1-4
v_call: TRBV10-3

cdr3_nt: TGTACCAGCAGTTTACGAGACAGGGGGGATCAGCCCCAGCATTTT
cdr3_aa: CTSSLRDRGDQPQHF
d_call: TRBD1
cdr3_length: 15
clone_size: few
j_call: TRBJ1-5
v_call: TRBV27

cdr3_nt: TGTGCCAGCAGTTTGGGGGACAGGGGTACCTACGAGCAGTACTTC
cdr3_aa: CASSLGDRGTYEQYF
d_call: TRBD1
cdr3_length: 15
clone_size: many
j_call: TRBJ2-7
v_call: TRBV7-2

cdr3_nt: TGCAGCGTTGAAGATCCCCCCTTAGCGGGGGGGCCTGATGAGCAGTTCTTC
cdr3_aa: CSVEDPPLAGGPDEQFF
d_call: TRBD2
cdr3_length: 17
clone_size: few
j_call: TRBJ2-1
v_call: TRBV29-1

cdr3_nt: TGTGCCACCAGCAGAGTCGGTGGGGGTAGTCCCTACAATGAGCAGTTCTTC
cdr3_aa: CATSRVGGGSPYNEQFF
d_call: -
cdr3_length: 17
clone_size: -
j_call: TRBJ2-1
v_call: TRBV15

cdr3_nt: TGTGCCAGCACCTCCGGACAAGAAGAGACCCAGTACTTC
cdr3_aa: CASTSGQEETQYF
d_call: -
cdr3_length: 13
clone_size: -
j_call: TRBJ2-5
v_call: TRBV28

cdr3_nt: TGTGCCAGCAGCAGCGGTGGCGGTAACCAAGAGACCCAGTACTTC
cdr3_aa: CASSSGGGNQETQYF
d_call: -
cdr3_length: 15
clone_size: many
j_call: TRBJ2-5
v_call: TRBV7-9

cdr3_nt: TGTGCCAGCAGCGCCCACAGGGGGCGCGACTATGGCTACACCTTC
cdr3_aa: CASSAHRGRDYGYTF
d_call: TRBD1
cdr3_length: 15
clone_size: -
j_call: TRBJ1-2
v_call: TRBV7-2

cdr3_nt: TGCAGCTCTGTGGGCAGGAACACAGATACGCAGTATTTT
cdr3_aa: CSSVGRNTDTQYF
d_call: -
cdr3_length: 13
clone_size: -
j_call: TRBJ2-3
v_call: TRBV29-1

cdr3_nt: TGCAGCGTTGACCCAGTAGGGCTAGCGGGGGCCTACAATGAGCAGTTCTTC
cdr3_aa: CSVDPVGLAGAYNEQFF
d_call: TRBD2
cdr3_length: 17
clone_size: few
j_call: TRBJ2-1
v_call: TRBV29-1

cdr3_nt: TGTGCCAGCTCGACCGGGGGGCACGGCTACACCTTC
cdr3_aa: CASSTGGHGYTF
d_call: -
cdr3_length: 12
clone_size: many
j_call: TRBJ1-2
v_call: TRBV27

cdr3_nt: TGTGCCAGCAGCTTAGTGTTTCAGGCGGAGACCCAGTACTTC
cdr3_aa: CASSLVFQAETQYF
d_call: -
cdr3_length: 14
clone_size: -
j_call: TRBJ2-5
v_call: TRBV7-2

cdr3_nt: TGTGCCAGCAGCTACCGACAGGGGGGGAATGAGCAGTTCTTC
cdr3_aa: CASSYRQGGNEQFF
d_call: TRBD1
cdr3_length: 14
clone_size: once
j_call: TRBJ2-1
v_call: TRBV14